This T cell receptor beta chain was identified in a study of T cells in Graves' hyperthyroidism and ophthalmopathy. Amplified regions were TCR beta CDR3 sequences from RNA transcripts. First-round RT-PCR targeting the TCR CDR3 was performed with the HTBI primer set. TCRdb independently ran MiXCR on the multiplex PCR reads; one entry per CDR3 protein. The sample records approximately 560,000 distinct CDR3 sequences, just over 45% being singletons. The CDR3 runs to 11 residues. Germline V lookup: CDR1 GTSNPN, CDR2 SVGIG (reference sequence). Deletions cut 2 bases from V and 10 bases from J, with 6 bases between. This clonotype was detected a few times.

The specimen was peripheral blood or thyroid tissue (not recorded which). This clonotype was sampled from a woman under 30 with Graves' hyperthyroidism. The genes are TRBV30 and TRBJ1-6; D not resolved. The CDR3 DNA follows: TGTGCCTGGAGTACATACTCACCCCTCCACTTT. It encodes CAWSTYSPLHF.